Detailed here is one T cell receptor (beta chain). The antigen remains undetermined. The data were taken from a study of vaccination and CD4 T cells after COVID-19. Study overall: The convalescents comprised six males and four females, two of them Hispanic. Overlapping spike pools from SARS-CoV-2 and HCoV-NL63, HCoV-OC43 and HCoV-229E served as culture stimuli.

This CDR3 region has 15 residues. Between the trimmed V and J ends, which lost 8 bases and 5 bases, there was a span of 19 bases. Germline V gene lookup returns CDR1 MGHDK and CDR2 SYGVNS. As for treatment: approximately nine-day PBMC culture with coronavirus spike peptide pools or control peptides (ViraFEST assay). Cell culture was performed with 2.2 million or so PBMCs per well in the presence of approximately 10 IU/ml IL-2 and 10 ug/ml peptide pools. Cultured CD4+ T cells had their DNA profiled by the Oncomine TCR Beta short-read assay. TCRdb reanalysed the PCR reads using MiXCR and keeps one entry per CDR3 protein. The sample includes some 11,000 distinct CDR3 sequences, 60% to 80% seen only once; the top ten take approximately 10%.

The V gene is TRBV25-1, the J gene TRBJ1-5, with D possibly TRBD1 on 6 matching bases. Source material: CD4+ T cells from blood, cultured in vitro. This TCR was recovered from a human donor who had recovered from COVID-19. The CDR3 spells CASSKGQGRDQPQHF. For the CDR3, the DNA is TGTGCCAGCTCCAAGGGGCAGGGGCGGGATCAGCCCCAGCATTTT.